This TCR beta chain was captured by sequencing in a study of shared clonotypes between healthy human individuals. Naive CD8 cells, CD45RO-negative and positively selected for CCR7, excluded terminally differentiated effector memory CD45RA+ cells. J gave up 0 bases and V 4 bases, and 5 bases lay outside the gene matches. The CDR3 is made up of 15 amino acids. Germline CDR1 and CDR2: SGDLS and YYNGEE. Assay used: immunoSEQ multiplex PCR; TCRdb lists only in-frame clones, some missing. Of 1.5 million to 2.5 million clones listed, approximately 94% were seen once; the top ten hold approximately 1.2%. With regard to this clone: What it recognizes is unknown.

Study conclusions and caveats: Naive subsets usually exceeded memory subsets in estimated richness.

Sample: naive CD8+ T cells sorted from blood. The rearrangement links TRBV9 to TRBJ2-3; TRBD2 matches at 7 bases. This clonotype originated in a man younger than 35 in good health. The CDR3 DNA reads as TGTGCCAGCAGCCCGAGCGGGGCTAGCACAGATACGCAGTATTTT. Residues: CASSPSGASTDTQYF. Full variable domain (rest looked up from reference TRBV9 and TRBJ2-3): DSGVTQTPKHLITATGQRVTLRCSPRSGDLSVYWYQQSLDQGLQFLIQYYNGEERAKGNILERFSAQQFPDLHSELNLSSLELGDSALYFCASSPSGASTDTQYFGPGTRLTVL.